This TCR beta chain is drawn from a study of cytomegalovirus exposure and HLA in healthy donors (dated by TCRdb to about 2017). About the study as a whole: In an earlier analysis of 550 to 750 of the donors, 250 to 300 Gb of sequence data and 100 million or so unique TCR beta sequences from roughly 200 million T cells were reported. Every discovery cohort repertoire had been produced on one sequencing platform. Among some 410 genotyped donors of the cohort, an average of about 240,000 unique TCR beta nucleotide sequences was sequenced per donor, of which approximately 18% were non-productive. Rather than drawing on any new phenotypic data, the later analysis identified candidate immune exposures from TCR beta sequences and the way those sequences occurred across donors. Of the 300 to 450 genotyped donors, 81% fell in the genetic ancestry cluster associated with self-reported Caucasian donors. In a later analysis, previously published TCR beta repertoires from roughly 710 donors were re-analyzed and high-resolution HLA genotyping was added so that TCR occurrence patterns could be studied. HLA typing covered class I and class II loci at four-digit resolution. An early release covering roughly 580 HLA-typed donors comprised approximately 300 gigabases of sequencing data and approximately 85 million unique TCR sequences. High-throughput TCR immunosequencing, statistical association of individual TCRs with disease status, and machine learning were combined to predict cytomegalovirus infection status. A handful of DR-DQ haplotypes were treated as single units for association and clustering because of strong linkage in the cohort. Donor age, sex, ethnicity and CMV serostatus were compiled together with the repertoire data. The number of typed donors differed by locus: about 629-640 for A, B, C, DRB1 and DQB1; 500 to 550 for DQA1; fewer than 610 for DPA1; and about 450 for DPB1. Along with the roughly 710-subject first cohort, a separate validation cohort of over a hundred different subjects was used. A later genetic analysis took genome-wide SNP genotypes for about 55% of the 666 donors and used that subset as a discovery cohort. To decide whether each TCR beta V gene segment behaved as functional or pseudogenic, an earlier analysis of approximately 600 of the donors relied on high-throughput TCR beta sequencing. The aim of the study was to test whether cataloging public T cell receptors could identify signatures of past pathogen exposure. The T cell repertoires of under 750 subjects were profiled by immunosequencing and related to cytomegalovirus serostatus. General study outcomes and caveats: Because counts were too low, around 18 rarely observed V segments, including chromosome 9 orphons, were left out of the earlier analysis of about 620 of the donors. The only immune exposure information available for the cohort was CMV serostatus. Roughly uniform sequencing depth across donors was assumed in presence/absence analyses, although this assumption may not hold. In a later genetic analysis, fewer N-insertions in productive TCRs were reported among donors in an Asian-associated ancestry cluster than the 666-donor mean. Some IMGT-functional V segments, including TRBV6-2 and TRBV6-3, could not be distinguished by the 87-base-pair reads and were therefore excluded. When HLA alleles, especially DR and DQ, strongly co-occurred, TCR associations were difficult to assign to individual alleles. Correlated functional status among segregating V segments might be attributable to linkage disequilibrium, but an unknown experimental factor could not be ruled out. Broadly in line with IMGT annotations, most TCR beta V segments showed up in productive rearrangements about 87% or about 30% of the time in an earlier analysis of 450 to 600 of the donors. The study listed 150 to 200 TCR beta chains as associated with cytomegalovirus. A further reported finding was that TCR beta sequences accurately predicted the HLA-A and HLA-B alleles for most subjects in the first cohort. HLA typing was unavailable for some donors at each locus, so association tests used only the typed subset. A later analysis reported that several top co-occurrence clusters appeared linked to parvovirus B19, influenza, CMV and Epstein-Barr virus. Compared with equally common non-associated chains, HLA-associated TCR beta chains in a later analysis were more clonally expanded and had lower generation probabilities. According to the authors, the approach could potentially be generalized to other disease states and immunological phenotypes. Most CMV-associated TCR beta chains appeared to be HLA-restricted in a later analysis, and the HLA associations seemed to be driven largely by CMV exposure. In a later genetic analysis, a missense DCLRE1C variant was associated with V-gene and J-gene trimming of TCR beta chains, and the association was replicated in an independent cohort. In vitro tests confirmed that a few of the cytomegalovirus-associated TCR beta chains recognize cytomegalovirus antigens. In this cohort, only TCR beta chains were sequenced, and detectable features were limited by the absence of alpha or paired-chain data. A cluster of highly shared sequence variants was judged likely to represent a technical artifact of the sequencing pipeline. At a false discovery rate of 0.05, a later analysis linked under 20,000 TCR beta sequences to specific HLA alleles. The classifier was reported to diagnose cytomegalovirus status with high specificity and sensitivity in both the original and validation cohorts. Most TCR sequences were seen in very few donors, while some public TCRs were found in many individuals. A later analysis found that TCR association rates varied across HLA loci, with DRB1 alleles showing the most associated TCRs and HLA-C alleles the fewest.

The cohort comprised around 700 healthy bone marrow donors. All cohort members were sampled while nominally healthy, although unrecorded immune exposures were likely present. The donor tested CMV seronegative and was one of the 352 seronegative cohort members. Each donor provided a peripheral blood sample, and peripheral blood mononuclear cells were used for TCR beta sequencing. Genomic DNA was extracted from the blood cell samples with the Qiagen DNeasy Blood Extraction Kit. V trim: 2 bases; J trim: 1 base; unmatched bases: 10. The CDR3 goes from the cysteine to the phenylalanine over 17 residues. Of all the DNA, just the CDR3 is kept, 51 bases in frame from base 1. For CDR1 and CDR2, the germline V gene (reference sequence) lists SEHNR and FQNEAQ. This clone has more than one count but fewer than ten. What this receptor recognizes is not known. No much larger clonotype is one base removed from it; base qualities were not supplied.

The library was generated by the immunoSEQ multiplex PCR assay. The multiplex PCR relied on a mix of 60 forward primers for TCR Vbeta segments and 13 reverse primers for TCR Jbeta segments. The CDR3 region of rearranged TCR beta genes was amplified from genomic DNA with a multiplex PCR assay. Amplified TCR beta libraries were sequenced as 87-base-pair reads on the Illumina HiSeq System. The paper's processing steps were these. Across the 700 or so repertoires, a later analysis counted 80 million or so unique TCR beta chains, around 11 million of which were shared by at least two donors. A nearest-neighbor algorithm error-corrected the raw reads and collapsed the reads into unique sequences, merging closely related sequences to remove PCR and sequencing errors. Alignment of CDR3 sequences to IMGT reference sequences was used to assign V, D and J gene segments. For a sequence to be retained, a match of at least six nucleotides to both a V gene segment and a J gene segment was required. Rearrangements were classified as productive when the CDR3 lacked stop codons and remained in frame with V and J, and all other rearrangements were classified as non-productive. CDR3 was defined according to IMGT convention as the region running from the second conserved V-encoded cysteine to the conserved J-encoded phenylalanine. The earlier analysis of 500 to 600 of the donors excluded sequences that lacked an unambiguous match to a single V gene segment. In an earlier analysis of 587 of the donors, a V segment was called functional when productive rearrangements were above 56.7%, and segregating when the standard deviation between donors exceeded 5%. A statistical classification framework was built to diagnose cytomegalovirus status from the catalog of TCR beta chain sequences. A later analysis assigned V and J genes by comparing TCR nucleotide sequences with IMGT/GENE-DB human TR gene sequences. Using the TCRdist pipeline, a later analysis assigned CDR3 sequences along with most-parsimonious VDJ recombination scenarios. A later analysis defined each TCR beta chain by its CDR3 amino acid sequence plus V-gene family, and excluded reads lacking a unique V-gene family. To address suspected cross-contamination and a sequencing artifact, a later analysis removed roughly 580 highly shared, low-generation-probability nucleotide sequences. For each public chain, a later analysis derived a clonal expansion index from normalized ranks of inferred template counts within each repertoire. A later analysis computed generation probabilities with a VDJ recombination model fitted to out-of-frame rearrangements, and checked the results against IGoR. Hypergeometric tests were used in a later analysis to score TCR-TCR, TCR-HLA and TCR-CMV co-occurrence, with a repertoire-size bias correction applied to the TCR pairs. False discovery rates were estimated in a later analysis by permuting HLA or CMV assignments 20 times. A later analysis grouped co-occurring TCRs with DBSCAN, adding TCRdist sequence similarity when clustering within HLA-allele-positive subsets. For co-occurrence clustering, repertoires with fewer than 30,000 or more than 120,000 public chains were excluded, along with five or six repertoires with anomalous nucleotide sharing. TCRdb mirrors the immuneACCESS table, restricted to in-frame sequences. Some clones are absent from its copies; in checked studies, under half trace to an unresolved V gene, and the reason for the others is unknown. The D gene and trimming were derived from the DNA, and the V and J assignments and clone size from that table. The sample table holds about 150,000 clones, of which 75% to 80% were seen once. 2% to 2.5% of the sample rests with the top ten.

The sample consisted of PBMCs. The chain employs TRBV7-9 and TRBJ1-2; 7 central bases correspond to TRBD1. This TCR was recovered from a man aged 25-45 years in good health and CMV-seronegative. The base sequence is TGTGCCAGCAGCTTACTCGATTTGGGACAGAGTAACTATGGCTACACCTTC. It codes for CASSLLDLGQSNYGYTF.